This T cell receptor beta chain came from a study of response to subunit inactivated influenza vaccine. Whole-study results and caveats: Each seasonal flu vaccination may recruit only limited new T cells, authors suggested.

This clonotype was picked up many times. Its antigen remains unknown. This CDR3 spans 18 amino acids. Trimming removed 4 bases from V and 2 bases from J; junction bases left unmatched: 6. Germline V CDR1 and CDR2: KGHDR, SFDVKD. TCRdb processed the RT-PCR reads anew with MiXCR; each CDR3 protein has one entry. This table has about 530,000 distinct CDR3 sequences, 13% appearing once. The sequencing used PBMCs from blood, collected more than 35 days after vaccination. The origin of this receptor is a man aged 45-65 years who received an inactivated influenza vaccine. V and J are TRBV24-1 and TRBJ2-1, with TRBD2 identical over 14 bases. The CDR3 loop is CATSDPGTSGSPYNEQFF. In nucleotides, the CDR3 is TGTGCCACCAGTGACCCGGGGACTAGCGGGAGCCCCTACAATGAGCAGTTCTTC.